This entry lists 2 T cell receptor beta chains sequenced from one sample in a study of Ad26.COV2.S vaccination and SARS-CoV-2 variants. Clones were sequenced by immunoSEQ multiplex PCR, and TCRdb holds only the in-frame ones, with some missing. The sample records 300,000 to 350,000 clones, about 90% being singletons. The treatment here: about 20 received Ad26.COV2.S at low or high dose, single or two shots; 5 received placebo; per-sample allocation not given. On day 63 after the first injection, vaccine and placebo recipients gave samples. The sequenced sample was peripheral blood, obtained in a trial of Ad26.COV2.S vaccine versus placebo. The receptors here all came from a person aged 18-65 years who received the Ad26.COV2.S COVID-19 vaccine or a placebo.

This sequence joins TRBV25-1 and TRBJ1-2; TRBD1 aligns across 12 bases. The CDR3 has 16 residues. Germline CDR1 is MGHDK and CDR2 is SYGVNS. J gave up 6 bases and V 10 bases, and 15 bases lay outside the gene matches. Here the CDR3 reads CATSGPGQGAFDGYTF. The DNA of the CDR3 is TGTGCCACGTCCGGCCCGGGACAGGGGGCTTTCGATGGCTACACCTTC.

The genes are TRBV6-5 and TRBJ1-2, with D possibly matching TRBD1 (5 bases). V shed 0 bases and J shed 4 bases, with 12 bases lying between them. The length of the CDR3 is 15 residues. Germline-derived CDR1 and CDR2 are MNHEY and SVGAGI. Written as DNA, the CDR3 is TGTGCCAGCAGTTACTCTCTTCGGGGACCCTATGGCTACACCTTC. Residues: CASSYSLRGPYGYTF.